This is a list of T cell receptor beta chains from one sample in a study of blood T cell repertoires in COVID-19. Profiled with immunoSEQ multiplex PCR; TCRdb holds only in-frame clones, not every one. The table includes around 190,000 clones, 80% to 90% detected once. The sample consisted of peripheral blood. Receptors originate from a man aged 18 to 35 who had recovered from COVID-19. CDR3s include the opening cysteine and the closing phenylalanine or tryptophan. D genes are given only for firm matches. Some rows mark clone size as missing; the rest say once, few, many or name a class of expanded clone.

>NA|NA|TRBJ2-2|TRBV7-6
TGTGCCAGCAGCCTCCCAGTTGGTATCGGGGAGCTGTTTTTT
CASSLPVGIGELFF
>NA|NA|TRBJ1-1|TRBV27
TGTGCCAGCAGTTTTTTTCTTGGCGGCGAATCCCTCTTT
CASSFFLGGESLF
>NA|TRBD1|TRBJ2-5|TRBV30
TGTGCCTGGAGTTTACACAGGGGGCCGGGGGAGACCCAGTACTTC
CAWSLHRGPGETQYF
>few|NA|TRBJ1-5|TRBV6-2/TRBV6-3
TGTGCCAGCAGTTATACACCAGGGAATAGCAATCAGCCCCAGCATTTT
CASSYTPGNSNQPQHF
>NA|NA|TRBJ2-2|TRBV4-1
TGCGCCAGCAGCCAAGATCGGACTTTTAGAGCCGGGGAGCTGTTTTTT
CASSQDRTFRAGELFF
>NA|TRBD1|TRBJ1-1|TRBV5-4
TGTGCCAGCAGCTTAACAGGGGGCAACACTGAAGCTTTCTTT
CASSLTGGNTEAFF
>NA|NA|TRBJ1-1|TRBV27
TGTGCCAGCAGTTTATATGCAGGGAACACTGAAGCTTTCTTT
CASSLYAGNTEAFF
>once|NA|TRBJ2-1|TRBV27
TGTGCCAGCAGCCCCTCGGCGACTTCCTACAATGAGCAGTTCTTC
CASSPSATSYNEQFF
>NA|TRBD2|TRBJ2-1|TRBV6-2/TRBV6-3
TGTGCCAGCAGTAGCCTAGCGGGAAATGAGCAGTTCTTC
CASSSLAGNEQFF
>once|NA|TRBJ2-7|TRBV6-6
TGTGCCACCTCTAGGGGCGGAGTGCAGTACTTC
CATSRGGVQYF